Following are 16 T cell receptor beta chains from one sample sequenced in a study of blood T cell repertoires in COVID-19. The repertoire was sequenced with immunoSEQ multiplex PCR; TCRdb's copy has only in-frame clones and lacks some. This sample has 300,000 or so clones, with around 83% found just once. Sequencing was done on a sample of peripheral blood. The receptor source for this set is a woman in her 50s with acute or convalescent COVID-19.

The chain joins TRBV6-4 to TRBJ2-1; 9 positions agree with TRBD2. The CDR3 is 16 residues long. Looked up from germline, CDR1 is MRHNA and CDR2 is SNTAGT. V lost 2 bases to trimming and J lost 7 bases; unmatched junction nucleotides: 9. DNA for the CDR3: TGTGCCAGCAGTGACGGAGCGGGAGGCCCTTGGAATGAGCAGTTCTTC. This gives the protein CASSDGAGGPWNEQFF.

The genes are TRBV2 and TRBJ2-2, with TRBD1 matching 8 bases. J lost 3 bases, V lost 5 bases, and 5 bases had no gene match. The V gene's germline CDR1 is SNHLY and CDR2 FYNNEI. This CDR3 region has 15 residues. CDR3 nucleotides: TGTGCCAGCAGTCTGGACAGGGCGGACACCGGGGAGCTGTTTTTT. Its translation is CASSLDRADTGELFF.

Written as DNA, the CDR3 is TGTGCCAGTTCGCCCAGGGTTAGGGAAAAACTGTTTTTT. Translating gives CASSPRVREKLFF. The chain has TRBV19 and TRBJ1-4; D is possibly TRBD1 (5 bases). Germline CDR1 LNHDA, CDR2 SQIVND (reference sequence). Trimming left V 8 bases short and J 8 bases short, with 15 bases between. The length of the CDR3 is 13 residues.

The V call is TRBV3-1 (or the pseudogene TRBV3-2), the J call TRBJ2-7; 7 bases are shared with TRBD1. Germline CDR1 LGHDT, CDR2 YNNKEL (reference sequence). This CDR3 comprises 14 residues. Trimming removed 4 bases from V and 2 bases from J; junction bases left unmatched: 5. CDR3 residues: CASSPWDSPYEQYF. The CDR3 nucleotides read TGTGCCAGCAGCCCATGGGACAGTCCCTACGAGCAGTACTTC.

The chain uses TRBV29-1 and TRBJ1-5, with D possibly TRBD1 on 6 matching bases. CDR1 is SQVTM and CDR2 is ANQGSEA in the germline V gene. The CDR3 consists of 13 residues. V was shortened by 4 bases and J by 5 bases, with 12 bases between the two germline ends. This CDR3 is CSVADSSYQPQHF. The CDR3 DNA reads TGCAGCGTTGCGGACAGTTCCTATCAGCCCCAGCATTTT.

The gene calls are TRBV5-1 and TRBJ1-1; a weak D match, TRBD1 (6 bases). The ends were cut back, 4 bases at V and 4 bases at J, with 14 bases in the middle. The length of the CDR3 is 14 residues. The germline gives CDR1 SGHRS, CDR2 YFSETQ. The CDR3 region is CASSELQGPTEAFF. The CDR3 DNA sequence: TGCGCCAGCAGCGAATTACAGGGCCCCACTGAAGCTTTCTTT.

The chain uses TRBV5-1 and TRBJ2-5, with 8 bases identical to TRBD2. CDR3 length equals 15 residues. The V segment lost 3 bases and the J segment 5 bases; nucleotides outside the gene matches: 9. From germline, CDR1 is SGHRS and CDR2 YFSETQ. The CDR3 nucleotides read TGCGCCAGCAGCTCCTACGGGGGGGCCGGGGAGACCCAGTACTTC. Protein sequence: CASSSYGGAGETQYF.

The chain has TRBV4-1 and TRBJ1-2, with 9 bases identical to TRBD1. This CDR3 contains 16 residues. From germline, CDR1 is MGHRA and CDR2 YSYEKL. Trimming at V came to 7 bases and at J to 5 bases, leaving 14 bases not matched to a gene. This CDR3 reads CASTIAAAGQGYGYTF. In nucleotides, the CDR3 is TGCGCCAGCACCATAGCAGCCGCGGGACAGGGATATGGCTACACCTTC.

The chain recombines TRBV5-1 with TRBJ1-6; 8 bases map to TRBD1. The junction had 11 bases not matched to a gene; V was cut back by 8 bases and J by 10 bases. The CDR3 consists of 14 residues. CDR1 and CDR2 (germline): SGHRS, YFSETQ. CDR3 sequence: CASAGGEVQSPLHF. The CDR3 bases are TGCGCCAGTGCAGGGGGCGAGGTTCAGTCACCCCTCCACTTT.

V usage is TRBV7-3 and J usage is TRBJ1-1; D not certain. The CDR3 runs to 13 residues. Between the trimmed V and J ends, which lost 0 bases and 6 bases, there was a span of 8 bases. CDR1 and CDR2 (germline): SGHTA, FQGTGA. Here the CDR3 reads CASSLTPGAEAFF. For the CDR3, the DNA is TGTGCCAGCAGCTTAACGCCCGGAGCTGAAGCTTTCTTT.

The chain has TRBV10-1 and TRBJ1-2, with D tentatively TRBD1 (5 bases). The CDR3 spans 14 residues. V was shortened by 5 bases and J by 6 bases, with 16 bases between the two germline ends. The germline V gene encodes CDR1 WNHNN and CDR2 SYGVQD (reference sequence). In nucleotides, the CDR3 is TGCGCCAGCAGTCCAGATAGGGGATCGCATGGCTACACCTTC. The encoded protein is CASSPDRGSHGYTF.

The chain carries TRBV5-4 and TRBJ2-3, with D possibly matching TRBD2 (7 bases). V lost 4 bases and J 0 bases, leaving 15 bases between the germline ends. CDR3 length equals 16 residues. Germline CDR1 is SGHNT and CDR2 is YYREEE (reference sequence). CDR3 region: CASSDKGGRSTDTQYF. The DNA of the CDR3 is TGTGCCAGCAGCGATAAGGGGGGGCGTAGCACAGATACGCAGTATTTT.

This CDR3 reads CASSQGGQGTIGYGYTF. The CDR3 bases are TGTGCCAGCAGTCAGGGAGGACAGGGGACTATAGGCTATGGCTACACCTTC. The chain carries TRBV7-6 and TRBJ1-2; 9 bases are shared with TRBD1. After removal of 6 bases from V and 4 bases from J, the junction contained 15 bases not matched to a gene. The germline V gene has CDR1 SGHVS and CDR2 FNYEAQ. This CDR3 spans 17 amino acids.

The V and J genes are TRBV5-8 and TRBJ1-4, with 7 bases fitting TRBD1. The CDR3 length is 14 residues. The V gene end was trimmed by 0 bases and the J gene end by 6 bases; junction bases not matched to a gene: 2. Germline CDR1 and CDR2: SGHTS and YDEGEE. CDR3 in DNA: TGTGCCAGCAGCTTGGGGACAGGATATGAAAAACTGTTTTTT. As protein: CASSLGTGYEKLFF.

In its sample, this clone was seen once. The V call is TRBV27, the J call TRBJ2-7, with 7 bases identical to TRBD2. The germline V gene has CDR1 MNHEY and CDR2 SMNVEV (reference sequence). This CDR3 spans 16 amino acids. V was pared by 6 bases and J by 6 bases, with 17 bases of the junction left unmatched. CDR3 sequence reads: CASSERGRGELREQYF. DNA for the CDR3: TGTGCCAGCAGCGAAAGAGGACGGGGGGAATTGCGCGAGCAGTACTTC.

The CDR3 is CASSSTGRGGGNQPQHF. For the CDR3, the DNA is TGTGCCAGCAGTTCGACTGGACGGGGAGGGGGTAATCAGCCCCAGCATTTT. The chain carries TRBV28 and TRBJ1-5, with D perhaps TRBD1 (6 bases). V shed 4 bases and J shed 4 bases, with 20 bases lying between them. This CDR3 is built from 17 residues. CDR1 MDHEN and CDR2 SYDVKM come from the germline V gene.